This T cell receptor (beta chain) was identified during a study of blood T cell repertoires in COVID-19. CDR3 length equals 13 residues. CDR1 is SGHRS and CDR2 is YFSETQ in the germline V gene. Trimming cost V 5 bases and J 7 bases, with 13 bases left between them. Using immunoSEQ multiplex PCR, the repertoire was profiled, and TCRdb retains in-frame clones only, with some absent. This table holds under 200,000 clones, about 90% found once. This clone was picked up one time. This chain connects TRBV5-1 to TRBJ2-1; no reliable D call. Source material: PBMCs or T cells enriched from blood (not recorded which). This sequence was found in a woman aged 45-60 years who had recovered from COVID-19. The CDR3 loop is CASSRVLGNEQFF. In DNA form, the CDR3 reads TGCGCCAGCAGTCGGGTCCTTGGGAATGAGCAGTTCTTC.